This TCR beta chain was captured by sequencing in a study of control samples from healthy donors and cancer patients (dated by TCRdb to 2020 to 2021). Between the V and J ends, shortened by 7 bases and 7 bases respectively, the junction contains 16 bases. The CDR3 sequence holds 12 residues, the cysteine and phenylalanine included. The read is trimmed to its CDR3 DNA, 36 bases read in frame from base 1. In the germline V gene, CDR1 corresponds to SQVTM and CDR2 to ANQGSEA. Receptors were amplified or captured by the immunoSEQ multiplex PCR assay. TCRdb took this table from immuneACCESS and kept in-frame rearrangements with V and J called. Such tables lack part of the clones; where checked against another copy, unresolved V genes explain under half of the gap, and the rest is unexplained. Recorded for this sample are over 85,000 clones; 85% to 90% of them occurred a single time. About 10% of the sample is held by the ten biggest clonotypes.

Concerning this clone itself: Its antigen specificity is not known. Base-call qualities are not available, and no considerably larger clone is one nucleotide away.

The receptor was isolated from a woman aged 45-65 years with colorectal cancer. The V gene is TRBV29-1 and the J gene is TRBJ1-2; the best D guess is TRBD1, with 6 bases matching. Sequencing was carried out using PBMCs. The encoded CDR3 is CSAGGAEGGYTF. The nucleotide sequence is TGCAGCGCCGGGGGGGCGGAGGGTGGCTACACCTTC.